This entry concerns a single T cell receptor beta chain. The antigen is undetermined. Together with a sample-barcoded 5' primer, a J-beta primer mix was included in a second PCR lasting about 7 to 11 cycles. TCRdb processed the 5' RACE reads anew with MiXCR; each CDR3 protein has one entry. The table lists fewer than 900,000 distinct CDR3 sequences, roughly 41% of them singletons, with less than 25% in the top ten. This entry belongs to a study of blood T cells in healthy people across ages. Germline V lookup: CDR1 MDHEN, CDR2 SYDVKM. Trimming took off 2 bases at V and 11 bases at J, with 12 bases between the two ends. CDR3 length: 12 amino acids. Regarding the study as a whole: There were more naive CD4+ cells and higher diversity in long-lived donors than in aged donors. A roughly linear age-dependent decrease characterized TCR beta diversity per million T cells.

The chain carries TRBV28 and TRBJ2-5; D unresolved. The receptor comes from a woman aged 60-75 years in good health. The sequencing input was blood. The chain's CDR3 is CASSLNNNEQYF. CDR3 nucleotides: TGTGCCAGCAGTTTAAACAACAATGAGCAGTACTTC.